The present T cell receptor beta chain was sequenced within a study of T cell changes during pregnancy in multiple sclerosis (dated by TCRdb to between 2018 and 2020). Looking at the study overall: Changes in the T cell repertoire over the course of pregnancy were examined in this study in women with multiple sclerosis.

The library came from the immunoSEQ multiplex PCR assay. TCRdb took this table from immuneACCESS and kept in-frame rearrangements with V and J called. Such tables lack part of the clones; where checked against another copy, unresolved V genes explain under half of the gap, and the rest is unexplained. The sample includes about 40,000 clones, with about 94% observed a single time. Clones ranked in the top ten supply 1.5% to 2% of the sample. Turning to this clone: Its target antigen remains unknown. No much larger clone is present one base from it, and per-base qualities are unavailable.

This receptor was obtained from a female donor with multiple sclerosis, enrolled in a pregnancy study. The material sequenced was peripheral blood, taken in the third trimester of pregnancy.

The CDR3 region has the sequence CASSLKISGTDTQYF. The nucleotide sequence reads as follows: TGCGCCAGCAGCTTGAAGATTAGCGGCACAGATACGCAGTATTTT. The chain employs TRBV5-1 and TRBJ2-3, and TRBD2 may be the D gene, going by 5 matching bases. V loses 1 base, J loses 1 base, and the germline ends lie 10 bases apart. The CDR3 spans 15 residues, from the cysteine through the phenylalanine. Solely the CDR3 DNA is kept, with 45 bases framed from the first base. CDR1 SGHRS and CDR2 YFSETQ are derived from the germline V gene.